This T cell receptor beta chain is drawn from a study of shared clonotypes between healthy human individuals. This CDR3 comprises 19 residues. V dropped 5 bases and J dropped 0; count of bases not matched to a gene: 8. Germline CDR1 and CDR2: SGHAT and FQDESV (reference sequence). The protocol was immunoSEQ multiplex PCR, while the TCRdb copy is restricted to in-frame clones and leaves out a portion. The sample carries roughly 480,000 clones, 79% recorded once. The gene calls are TRBV11-1 and TRBJ2-1, with 15 positions matching TRBD2. Sequenced: PBMCs. The source is a woman aged 40 to 50 in good health. Some clones in this sample may be carry-over from other donors' samples. CDR3 sequence (DNA): TGTGCCAGCAGCCCCAGTGGACTAGCGGGAGGGAGCTCCTACAATGAGCAGTTCTTC. It yields the protein CASSPSGLAGGSSYNEQFF.